Presented here are 27 T cell receptor beta chains from one specimen sequenced in a study of metastatic and nonmetastatic thyroid tumors. With MiXCR, TCRdb called clones anew from the PCR reads. The sample lists around 34,000 clones; around 20% were seen once. The entire patient cohort was treatment-naive prior to thyroid surgery. Sequenced material: blood. The receptors originated from a female donor with papillary thyroid cancer or a benign thyroid nodule (not recorded which). Some clones in this sample may be carry-over from other donors' samples.

This clone was seen a handful of times. This chain joins TRBV15 and TRBJ2-7; tentative D call: TRBD2 (5 bases). Germline lookup yields CDR1 LNHNV and CDR2 YYDKDF (reference sequence). This CDR3 is 16 amino acids long. V lost 3 bases to trimming and J lost 2 bases, with 17 bases between them. This CDR3 is CATSSPQRTGTYEQYF. The CDR3 coding sequence is TGTGCCACCAGCAGCCCCCAAAGGACTGGCACCTACGAGCAGTACTTC.

This clone was counted many times. The chain links TRBV20-1 to TRBJ2-5, with D perhaps given as TRBD1 or TRBD2 (5 bases each). V lost 5 bases and J lost 0, with 16 bases in between. CDR3 length: 15 amino acids. Germline V CDR1 and CDR2: DFQATT, SNEGSKA (reference sequence). Here the CDR3 DNA reads TGCAGTGCTCAAGGGACCGCCAAAAACCAAGAGACCCAGTACTTC. Translating gives CSAQGTAKNQETQYF.

The chain is built from TRBV4-2 and TRBJ1-2; the D is unclear. V was cut by 0 bases and J by 4 bases, with 9 bases left in between. CDR1 and CDR2 (germline): LGHNA, YNFKEQ. The length of the CDR3 is 14 residues. The CDR3, as DNA: TGTGCCAGCAGCCAAGATACGGGTTCCTATGGCTACACCTTC. This gives the protein CASSQDTGSYGYTF.

This clone was recorded at least ten times. V gene TRBV27 combines with J gene TRBJ2-7; 10 bases match TRBD2. The CDR3 extends over 15 amino acids. Trimming at V came to 3 bases and at J to 6 bases, leaving 8 bases not matched to a gene. Germline V gene sequence: CDR1 MNHEY, CDR2 SMNVEV (reference sequence). The CDR3 region is CASSLASGGPFEQYF. The CDR3 bases are TGTGCCAGCAGTTTGGCTAGCGGGGGCCCTTTCGAGCAGTACTTC.

The chain carries TRBV6-1 and TRBJ2-2, with no clear D. With 3 bases removed from V and 3 bases from J, the gap between germline ends came to 5 bases. The CDR3 loop spans 13 amino acids. Germline V gene sequence: CDR1 MNHNS, CDR2 SASEGT. CDR3 nucleotide sequence: TGTGCCAGCAGTGAGCAGGACACCGGGGAGCTGTTTTTT. Protein sequence: CASSEQDTGELFF.

This clone is labeled as medium-sized. This chain uses TRBV12-3 or TRBV12-4 with TRBJ1-6; D unclear. Between the trimmed V and J ends, which lost 1 base and 7 bases, there was a span of 11 bases. This CDR3 region has 15 residues. The CDR3 coding sequence is TGTGCCAGCAGTTTAGTGGGCTCGGGGAATTCACCCCTCCACTTT. Its translation is CASSLVGSGNSPLHF.

The rearrangement joins TRBV2 to TRBJ2-2, with D perhaps matching TRBD1 or TRBD2 (5 bases each). Germline lookup yields CDR1 SNHLY and CDR2 FYNNEI. Trimming took off 1 base at V and 1 base at J, with 10 bases between the two ends. CDR3 length: 16 residues. The CDR3 sequence is CASSEVFGGNTGELFF. The CDR3 DNA follows: TGTGCCAGCAGTGAAGTATTTGGGGGGAACACCGGGGAGCTGTTTTTT.

V and J are TRBV28 and TRBJ2-2; D remains unclear. Between the trimmed V and J ends, which lost 2 bases and 1 base, there was a span of 5 bases. The CDR3 spans 14 residues. Germline CDR1 is MDHEN and CDR2 is SYDVKM. CDR3: CASSLPGNTGELFF. In DNA, the CDR3 is TGTGCCAGCAGTTTACCAGGGAACACCGGGGAGCTGTTTTTT.

At least ten counts were recorded for this clone. The chain carries TRBV12-3 or TRBV12-4 and TRBJ1-6; TRBD1 might be the D (6 bases). This CDR3 comprises 14 residues. The germline V and J ends were trimmed by 7 bases and 11 bases, with 18 bases remaining between them. CDR3 in DNA: TGTGCCAGCACCCGAGGGGGGGGGGGGGCACCCCTCCACTTT. Its protein is CASTRGGGGAPLHF.

At least ten counts were recorded for this clone. The CDR3 reads CASRDRNTGELFF. DNA for the CDR3: TGTGCCAGCCGGGACAGGAACACCGGGGAGCTGTTTTTT. The chain couples TRBV9 to TRBJ2-2; 7 nucleotides agree with TRBD1. This CDR3 has 13 amino acids. Per the germline V gene, CDR1 is SGDLS and CDR2 is YYNGEE. V was clipped by 7 bases and J by 1 base; unmatched bases: 1. The complete variable domain, with remaining parts taken from reference TRBV9 and TRBJ2-2, reads DSGVTQTPKHLITATGQRVTLRCSPRSGDLSVYWYQQSLDQGLQFLIQYYNGEERAKGNILERFSAQQFPDLHSELNLSSLELGDSALYFCASRDRNTGELFFGEGSRLTVL.

V usage is TRBV12-3 or TRBV12-4 and J usage is TRBJ2-7, with a tentative D call TRBD2 (6 bases). The V end lost 10 bases, the J end lost 6 bases, and 25 bases lay between the germline ends. The CDR3 is 15 amino acids. CDR3 amino acids: CATRRASTEDAEQYF. The CDR3 nucleotides are TGTGCCACCCGGAGGGCGTCGACCGAGGACGCCGAGCAGTACTTC.

The count of this clone is one. The chain is built from TRBV20-1 and TRBJ1-5; no definite D call. Germline V gene sequence: CDR1 DFQATT, CDR2 SNEGSKA (reference sequence). This CDR3 is built from 13 residues. Trimming left V 4 bases short and J 11 bases short, with 18 bases between. The CDR3 region is CSATKTVQSAQHF. CDR3 coding DNA: TGCAGTGCTACAAAGACCGTACAGTCGGCCCAGCATTTT.

This rearrangement joins TRBV5-1 to TRBJ2-1; possible D gene TRBD2, 5 bases. Per the germline V gene, CDR1 is SGHRS and CDR2 is YFSETQ. V gave up 0 bases and J gave up 2 bases, with 9 bases separating them. The CDR3 covers 15 residues. This chain's CDR3 is CASSLDGMTYNEQFF. CDR3 DNA: TGCGCCAGCAGCTTGGACGGGATGACCTACAATGAGCAGTTCTTC. The whole variable domain, remainder taken from reference TRBV5-1 and TRBJ2-1, is KAGVTQTPRYLIKTRGQQVTLSCSPISGHRSVSWYQQTPGQGLQFLFEYFSETQRNKGNFPGRFSGRQFSNSRSEMNVSTLELGDSALYLCASSLDGMTYNEQFFGPGTRLTVL.

This clone was picked up one time. This sequence joins TRBV4-1 and TRBJ2-5, with D unclear. V was cut by 4 bases and J by 5 bases, with 8 bases left in between. The CDR3 covers 12 residues. Germline-derived CDR1 and CDR2 are MGHRA and YSYEKL. The CDR3 DNA is TGCGCCAGCAGCCCAGGACGGGAGACCCAGTACTTC. Its protein product is CASSPGRETQYF.

The sample holds many counts of this clone. J is TRBJ1-3 and V is TRBV27; TRBD1 agrees at 8 bases. The J segment lost 7 bases and the V segment lost 0 bases, leaving 5 bases of the junction unmatched. This CDR3 comprises 15 residues. CDR1 and CDR2 (germline): MNHEY, SMNVEV (reference sequence). In DNA form, the CDR3 reads TGTGCCAGCAGTTTATCGTGGACAGGGATGAACACCATATATTTT. Translation: CASSLSWTGMNTIYF.

This clone has at least ten counts. The rearrangement joins TRBV6-1 to TRBJ1-5; no clear D. Trimming left V 4 bases short and J 0 bases short, with 13 bases between. The CDR3 is made up of 16 amino acids. From germline, CDR1 is MNHNS and CDR2 SASEGT. CDR3 in amino acids: CASSGLVDYSNQPQHF. In nucleotides, the CDR3 is TGTGCCAGCAGTGGCCTTGTCGATTATAGCAATCAGCCCCAGCATTTT.

The CDR3 is CSALGPSTGAYGYTF. The CDR3 region has the DNA TGCAGTGCTTTGGGACCTTCAACGGGGGCCTATGGCTACACCTTC. The genes are TRBV20-1 and TRBJ1-2; D is perhaps TRBD1 (6 bases). V was shortened by 5 bases and J by 4 bases, with 20 bases between the two germline ends. CDR1 and CDR2 from the germline V gene are DFQATT and SNEGSKA (reference sequence). The CDR3 extends over 15 amino acids.

The chain recombines TRBV2 with TRBJ1-1; 9 bases line up with TRBD1. Germline V gives CDR1 SNHLY, CDR2 FYNNEI. The CDR3 is 13 amino acids. Trimming removed 8 bases from V and 7 bases from J; junction bases left unmatched: 8. The CDR3 sequence: CASRDRGVNEAFF. The CDR3 DNA reads TGTGCCAGCCGAGACAGGGGGGTCAATGAAGCTTTCTTT.

The table lists this clone with many counts. The chain links TRBV27 to TRBJ1-2, with unresolved D. Germline V gives CDR1 MNHEY, CDR2 SMNVEV (reference sequence). V lost 8 bases, J lost 6 bases, and 16 bases lay in between. The CDR3 covers 13 residues. CDR3 residues: CASAGVGLDGYTF. Written as DNA, the CDR3 is TGTGCCAGCGCCGGTGTGGGATTGGATGGCTACACCTTC.

V is TRBV12-3 or TRBV12-4 and J is TRBJ2-3; the D gene is possibly TRBD2 (5 bases). The CDR3 covers 14 residues. V shed 8 bases and J shed 4 bases, with 16 bases lying between them. CDR3 DNA sequence: TGTGCCAGCCGGAGGTCGGCGGGTCCAGATACGCAGTATTTT. Its translation: CASRRSAGPDTQYF.

This clone is categorized as medium-sized (0.01 to 0.1%). Other DNA sequences in the sample encode the same CDR3. The V and J genes are TRBV6-1 and TRBJ2-7; TRBD1 aligns across 12 bases. Losses at the gene ends were 6 bases for V and 5 bases for J; bases not matched to a gene: 2. The germline CDR1 and CDR2 sequences are MNHNS and SASEGT. The CDR3 extends over 13 amino acids. CDR3 DNA sequence: TGTGCCAGCAGCCGGGACAGGGGGCACGAGCAGTACTTC. This sequence encodes CASSRDRGHEQYF.

This clone came up a few times. J is TRBJ1-3 and V is TRBV24-1; D remains unclear. Germline lookup yields CDR1 KGHDR and CDR2 SFDVKD. The CDR3 covers 13 residues. Trimming removed 7 bases at V and 4 bases at J, with 10 bases between. The CDR3 DNA reads as TGTGCCACCAGGGAGGCGGGCGGAAACACCATATATTTT. This codes for CATREAGGNTIYF.

In its sample, this clone was seen a few times. V and J are TRBV9 and TRBJ2-7; D remains unclear. The CDR3 totals 13 residues. The germline V gene encodes CDR1 SGDLS and CDR2 YYNGEE. V gave up 3 bases and J gave up 6 bases, with 13 bases separating them. CDR3 loop: CASSGTASSEQYF. The CDR3 DNA is TGTGCCAGCAGCGGGACGGCCTCGAGCGAGCAGTACTTC.

The chain links TRBV19 to TRBJ1-1, with D uncertain. The V and J ends lost 5 bases and 0 bases respectively, with 7 bases between them. Germline V lookup: CDR1 LNHDA, CDR2 SQIVND (reference sequence). The length of the CDR3 is 13 residues. The CDR3 here is CASSLSMNTEAFF. CDR3 coding DNA: TGTGCCAGTAGTCTCTCGATGAACACTGAAGCTTTCTTT.

This clone was recorded many times. This chain joins TRBV28 and TRBJ2-1; no clear D gene. V lost 6 bases and J lost 0, with 9 bases in between. Germline V gives CDR1 MDHEN, CDR2 SYDVKM. The CDR3 sequence is 14 residues long. CDR3 in DNA: TGTGCCAGCAGAACTGCCACCTCCTACAATGAGCAGTTCTTC. This codes for CASRTATSYNEQFF.

This clone was seen a handful of times. The rearrangement joins TRBV12-5 to TRBJ1-1; D gene uncertain. There are 14 residues in the CDR3. V gave up 4 bases and J gave up 3 bases, with 12 bases separating them. From germline, CDR1 is LGHNT and CDR2 FRNRAP. The CDR3: CASGSLWEDTEAFF. The CDR3 DNA reads as TGTGCTAGTGGTTCTCTGTGGGAGGACACTGAAGCTTTCTTT.

The genes are TRBV11-2 and TRBJ2-7, with D maybe TRBD2 (6 bases). V was cut by 2 bases and J by 1 base, with 18 bases left in between. CDR3 size: 17 residues. Germline values: CDR1 SGHAT, CDR2 FQNNGV. Here the CDR3 DNA reads TGTGCCAGCAGCTTATCTCCTGGAGGGAGTTGGTCCTACGAGCAGTACTTC. Its protein product is CASSLSPGGSWSYEQYF.